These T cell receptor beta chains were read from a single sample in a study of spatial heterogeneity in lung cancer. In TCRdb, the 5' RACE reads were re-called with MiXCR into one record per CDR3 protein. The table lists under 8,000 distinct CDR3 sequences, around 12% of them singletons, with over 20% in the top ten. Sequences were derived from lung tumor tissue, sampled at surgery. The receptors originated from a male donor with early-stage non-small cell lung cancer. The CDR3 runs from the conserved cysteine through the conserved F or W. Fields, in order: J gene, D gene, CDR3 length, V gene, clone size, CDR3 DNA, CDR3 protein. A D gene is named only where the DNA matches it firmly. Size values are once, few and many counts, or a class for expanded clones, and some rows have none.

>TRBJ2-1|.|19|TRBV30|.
TGTGCCTGGAGTTTACCTCGGGGGAGGACCCTGGAGGTAGCGAAGGAGCAGTTCTTC
CAWSLPRGRTLEVAKEQFF
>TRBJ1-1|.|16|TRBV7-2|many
TGTGCCAGCAGCTTATGGGGTTTTCGGGAATTAACTGAAGCTTTCTTT
CASSLWGFRELTEAFF
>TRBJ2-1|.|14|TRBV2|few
TGTGCCAGCAGTGAACGTCGTGAGGATAATGAGCAGTTCTTC
CASSERREDNEQFF
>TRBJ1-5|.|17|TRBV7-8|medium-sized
TGTGCCAGCAGCTTAGTTCAAAGGAGGGGAAGCAATCAGCCCCAGCATTTT
CASSLVQRRGSNQPQHF
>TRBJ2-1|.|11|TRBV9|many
TGTGCCAGCAGCTCACGCGGGGAGCAGTTCTTC
CASSSRGEQFF
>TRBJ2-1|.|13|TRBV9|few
TGTGCCAGCAGCGCCACGATTGGGAATGAGCAGTTCTTC
CASSATIGNEQFF
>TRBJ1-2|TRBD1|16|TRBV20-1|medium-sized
TGCAGTGCTAGACTATCAGGGGGCCAAGGGAACTATGGCTACACCTTC
CSARLSGGQGNYGYTF
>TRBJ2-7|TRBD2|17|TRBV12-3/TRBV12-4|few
TGTGCCAGCAGTTTAGTAGCGGGAGTCCCCAGCTCCTACGAGCAGTACTTC
CASSLVAGVPSSYEQYF
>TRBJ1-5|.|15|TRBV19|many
TGTGCCAGTAGTATATCCGGACGGACCAATCAGCCCCAGCATTTT
CASSISGRTNQPQHF
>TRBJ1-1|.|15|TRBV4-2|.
TGTGCCAGCAGCCCCCAGGCAGGAGGCTACACTGAAGCTTTCTTT
CASSPQAGGYTEAFF
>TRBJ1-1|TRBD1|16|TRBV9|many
TGTGCCAGCAGCGTAGGCCCAGGGGGAACGGGCACTGAAGCTTTCTTT
CASSVGPGGTGTEAFF
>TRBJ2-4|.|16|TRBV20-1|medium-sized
TGCAGTGCTAGAGGGCCAGCGGAAGTTTCCAAAAACATTCAGTACTTC
CSARGPAEVSKNIQYF
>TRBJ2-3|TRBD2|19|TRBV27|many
TGTGCCAGCAGTTCCACCCTACGACTAGCGGGAGAGGGCACAGATACGCAGTATTTT
CASSSTLRLAGEGTDTQYF
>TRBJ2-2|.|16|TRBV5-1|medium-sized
TGCGCCAGCAGCCCCAGGGCTGTTTCGAACACCGGGGAGCTGTTTTTT
CASSPRAVSNTGELFF
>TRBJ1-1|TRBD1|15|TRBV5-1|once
TGCGCCAGCAGCTTGGTAGGGGGCAAAGGCACTGAAGCTTTCTTT
CASSLVGGKGTEAFF
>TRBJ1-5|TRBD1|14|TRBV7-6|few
TGTGCCAGCAGCCCTGGGACAGAACAGCAGCCCCAGCATTTT
CASSPGTEQQPQHF
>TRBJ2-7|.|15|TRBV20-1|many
TGCAGTGCTACTAAGACAGACCTCCTGTCCCACGAGCAGTACTTC
CSATKTDLLSHEQYF
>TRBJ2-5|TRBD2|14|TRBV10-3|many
TGTGCCATCAGTGAGCTAGCGGCTCAAGAGACCCAGTACTTC
CAISELAAQETQYF
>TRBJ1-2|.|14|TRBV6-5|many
TGTGCCAGCAGTTACCTTAACAGGGAGAGAGGCTACACCTTC
CASSYLNRERGYTF
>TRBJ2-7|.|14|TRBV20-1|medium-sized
TGCAGTGCTAGTTCGACAGGGAGGTTCGACGAGCAGTACTTC
CSASSTGRFDEQYF
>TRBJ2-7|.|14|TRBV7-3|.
TGTGCCAGCAGCCCAGGGACAATAACCTACGAGCAGTACTTC
CASSPGTITYEQYF
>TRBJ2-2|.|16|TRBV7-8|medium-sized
TGTGCCAGCAGCCTGTGGGTCCTCACGAACACCGGGGAGCTGTTTTTT
CASSLWVLTNTGELFF
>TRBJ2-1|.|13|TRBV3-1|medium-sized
TGTGCCAGCAGCCTCATTAGCGTGGGTGAGCAGTTCTTC
CASSLISVGEQFF
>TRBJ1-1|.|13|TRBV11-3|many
TGTGCCAGCAGCTTAGTCCCGGCCACTGAAGCTTTCTTT
CASSLVPATEAFF
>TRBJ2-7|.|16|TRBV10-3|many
TGTGCCATCAGTGAAAATATTGGGAAGTCCTCCTACGAGCAGTACTTC
CAISENIGKSSYEQYF
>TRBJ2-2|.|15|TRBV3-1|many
TGTGCCAGCAGCCCACCCGGGTCAAGGGCCGGGGAGCTGTTTTTT
CASSPPGSRAGELFF
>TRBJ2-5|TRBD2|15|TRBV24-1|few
TGTGCCACCAGGAAAACTAGCGGGAATCAACAGACCCAGTACTTC
CATRKTSGNQQTQYF
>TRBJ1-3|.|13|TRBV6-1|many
TGTGCCAGCATGACGGAATACGGAAACACCATATATTTT
CASMTEYGNTIYF
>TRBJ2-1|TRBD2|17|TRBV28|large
TGTGCCAGCAGCCATCTAGCGGGGGAAACGTTGGGAGATGAGCAGTTCTTC
CASSHLAGETLGDEQFF
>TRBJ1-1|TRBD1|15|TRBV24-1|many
TGTGCCACCAGTGATCCTGACAGGGTGAACACTGAAGCTTTCTTT
CATSDPDRVNTEAFF
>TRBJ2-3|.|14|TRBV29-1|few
TGCAGCGTTGTTCGGGGGGCAGGCACAGATACGCAGTATTTT
CSVVRGAGTDTQYF
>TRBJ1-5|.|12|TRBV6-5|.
TGTGCCAGCAGCGAAGGGAATCAGCCCCAGCATTTT
CASSEGNQPQHF
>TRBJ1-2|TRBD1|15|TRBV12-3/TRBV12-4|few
TGTGCCAGCATCGGGACAGGGGTATTTTTTGAGGGCTACACCTTC
CASIGTGVFFEGYTF
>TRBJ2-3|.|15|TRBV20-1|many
TGCAGTGCTAGAGATCCCCGGGGAGAGACAGATACGCAGTATTTT
CSARDPRGETDTQYF
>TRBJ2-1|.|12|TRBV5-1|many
TGCGCCAGCAGCTCGGTAGGAAGTGAGCAGTTCTTC
CASSSVGSEQFF
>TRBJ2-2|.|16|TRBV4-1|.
TGCGCCAGCAGCCAAAAAGGGCTTCACAACACCGGGGAGCTGTTTTTT
CASSQKGLHNTGELFF
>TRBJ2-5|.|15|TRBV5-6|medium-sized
TGTGCCAGCAGCCTCGGGGCGGGGCAGGGAGAGACCCAGTACTTC
CASSLGAGQGETQYF
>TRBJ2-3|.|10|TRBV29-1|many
TGCAGCGTTGACACAGATACGCAGTATTTT
CSVDTDTQYF
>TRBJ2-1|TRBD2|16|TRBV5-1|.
TGCGCCAGCAGCCAATCAGCGGGAGTCGGTGGCAATGAGCAGTTCTTC
CASSQSAGVGGNEQFF
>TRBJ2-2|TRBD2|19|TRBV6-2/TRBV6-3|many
TGTGCCAGCAGTTACTCTCCCGGGACTAGCGTGCTGGGGAGCGGGGAGCTGTTTTTT
CASSYSPGTSVLGSGELFF
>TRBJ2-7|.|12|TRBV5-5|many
TGTGCCAGCAGCCTGGCGGGGATCGAGCAGTACTTC
CASSLAGIEQYF
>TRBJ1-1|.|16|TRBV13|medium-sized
TGTGCCAGCAGCCTAAGGGGTTCCGGGAAGAACACTGAAGCTTTCTTT
CASSLRGSGKNTEAFF
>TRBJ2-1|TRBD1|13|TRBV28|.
TGTGCCAGCAAACGACAGGGGGTCAATGAGCAGTTCTTC
CASKRQGVNEQFF
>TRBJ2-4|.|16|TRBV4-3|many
TGCGCCAGCAGCCAAGATCATCGGACAGATAAAAACATTCAGTACTTC
CASSQDHRTDKNIQYF